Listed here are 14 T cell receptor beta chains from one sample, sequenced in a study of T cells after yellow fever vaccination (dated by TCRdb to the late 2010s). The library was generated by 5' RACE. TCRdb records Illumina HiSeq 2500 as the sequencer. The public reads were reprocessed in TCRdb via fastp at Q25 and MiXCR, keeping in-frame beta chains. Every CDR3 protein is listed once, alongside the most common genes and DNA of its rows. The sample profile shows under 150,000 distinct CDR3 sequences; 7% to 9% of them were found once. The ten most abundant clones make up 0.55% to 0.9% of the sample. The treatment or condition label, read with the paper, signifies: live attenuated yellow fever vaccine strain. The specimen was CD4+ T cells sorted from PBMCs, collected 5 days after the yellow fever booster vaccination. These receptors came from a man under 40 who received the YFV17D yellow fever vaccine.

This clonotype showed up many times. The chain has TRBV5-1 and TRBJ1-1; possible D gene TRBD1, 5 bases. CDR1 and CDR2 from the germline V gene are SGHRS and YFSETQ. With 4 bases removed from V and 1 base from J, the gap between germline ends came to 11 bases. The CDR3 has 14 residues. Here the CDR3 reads CASSEGHQNTEAFF. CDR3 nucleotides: TGCGCCAGCAGCGAAGGACACCAGAACACTGAAGCTTTCTTT.

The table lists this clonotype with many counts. The CDR3 reads CATLVGSSGRAREQFF. CDR3 DNA sequence: TGTGCCACCCTCGTGGGATCTAGCGGGAGGGCCCGGGAGCAGTTCTTC. The chain is built from TRBV6-2 or TRBV6-3 and TRBJ2-1; 12 nucleotides agree with TRBD2. The germline V gene has CDR1 MNHEY and CDR2 SVGEGT. CDR3 length equals 16 residues. Trimming took 10 bases from V and 10 from J; bases not matched to a gene: 17.

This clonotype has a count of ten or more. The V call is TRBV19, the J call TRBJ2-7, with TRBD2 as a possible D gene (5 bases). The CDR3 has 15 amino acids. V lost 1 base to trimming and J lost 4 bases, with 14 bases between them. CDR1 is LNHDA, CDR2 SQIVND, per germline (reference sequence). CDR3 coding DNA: TGTGCCAGTAGTATAGGAGGGAGCAAGTTGTACGAGCAGTACTTC. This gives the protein CASSIGGSKLYEQYF.

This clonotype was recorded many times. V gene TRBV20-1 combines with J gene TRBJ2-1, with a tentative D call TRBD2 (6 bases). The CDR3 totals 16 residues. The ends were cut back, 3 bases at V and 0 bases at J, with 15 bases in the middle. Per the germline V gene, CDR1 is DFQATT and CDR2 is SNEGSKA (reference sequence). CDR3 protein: CSASRRDRSSYNEQFF. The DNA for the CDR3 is TGCAGTGCTAGCAGGCGGGATAGGAGCTCCTACAATGAGCAGTTCTTC.

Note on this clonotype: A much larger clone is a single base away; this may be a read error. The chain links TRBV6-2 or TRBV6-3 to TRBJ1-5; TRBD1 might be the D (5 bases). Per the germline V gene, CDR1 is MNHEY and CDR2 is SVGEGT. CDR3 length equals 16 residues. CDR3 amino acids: CDSSSVSGTWNQPQHF. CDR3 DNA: TGTGACAGCAGTTCCGTATCCGGGACGTGGAATCAGCCCCAGCATTTT.

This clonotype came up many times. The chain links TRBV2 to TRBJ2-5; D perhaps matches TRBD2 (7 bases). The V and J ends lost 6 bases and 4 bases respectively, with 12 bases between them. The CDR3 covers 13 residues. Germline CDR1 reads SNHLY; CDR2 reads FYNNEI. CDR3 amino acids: CASSAGDIETQYF. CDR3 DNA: TGTGCCAGCAGCGCGGGGGACATAGAGACCCAGTACTTC.

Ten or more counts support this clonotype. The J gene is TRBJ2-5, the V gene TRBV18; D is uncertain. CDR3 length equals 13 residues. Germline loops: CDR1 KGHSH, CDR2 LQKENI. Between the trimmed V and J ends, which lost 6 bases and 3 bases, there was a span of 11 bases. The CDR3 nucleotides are TGTGCCAGCTCCAACCAGGCCGAAGAGACCCAGTACTTC. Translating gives CASSNQAEETQYF.

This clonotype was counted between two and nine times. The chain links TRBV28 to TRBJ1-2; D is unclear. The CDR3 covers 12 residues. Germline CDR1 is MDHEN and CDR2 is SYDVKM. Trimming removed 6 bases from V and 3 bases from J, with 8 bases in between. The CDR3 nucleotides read TGTGCCAGCAGCGACACCTACTATGGCTACACCTTC. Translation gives CASSDTYYGYTF.

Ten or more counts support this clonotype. The CDR3 sequence: CASSQARTSSYEQYF. In DNA form, the CDR3 reads TGTGCCAGCAGCCAAGCACGGACTAGCTCCTACGAGCAGTACTTC. V usage is TRBV4-2 and J usage is TRBJ2-7; 7 nucleotides align to TRBD2. The CDR3 has 15 amino acids. V was pared by 1 base and J by 0 bases, with 3 bases of the junction left unmatched. Germline CDR1 LGHNA, CDR2 YNFKEQ.

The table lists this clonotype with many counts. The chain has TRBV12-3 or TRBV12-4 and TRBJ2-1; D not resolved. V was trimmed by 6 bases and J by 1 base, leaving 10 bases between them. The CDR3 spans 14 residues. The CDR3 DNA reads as TGTGCCAGCAGCTCCTTTCGGTCCTACAATGAGCAGTTCTTC. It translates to CASSSFRSYNEQFF.

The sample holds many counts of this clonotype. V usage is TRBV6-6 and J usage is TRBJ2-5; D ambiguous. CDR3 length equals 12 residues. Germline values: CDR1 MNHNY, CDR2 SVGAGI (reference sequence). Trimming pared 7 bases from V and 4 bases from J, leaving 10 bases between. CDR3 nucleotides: TGTGCCAGCACCTTCCGCCGAGAGACCCAGTACTTC. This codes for CASTFRRETQYF.

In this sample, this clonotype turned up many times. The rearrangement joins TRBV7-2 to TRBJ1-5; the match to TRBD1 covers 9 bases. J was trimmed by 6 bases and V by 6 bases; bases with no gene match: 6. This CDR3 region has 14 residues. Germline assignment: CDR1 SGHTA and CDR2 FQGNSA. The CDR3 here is CASRGTGLSQPQHF. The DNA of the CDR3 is TGTGCCAGCAGGGGGACAGGGTTAAGTCAGCCCCAGCATTTT.

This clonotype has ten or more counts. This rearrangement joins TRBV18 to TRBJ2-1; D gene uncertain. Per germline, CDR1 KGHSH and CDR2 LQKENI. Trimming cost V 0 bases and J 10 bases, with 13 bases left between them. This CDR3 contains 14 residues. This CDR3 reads CASSPPSRSWEQFF. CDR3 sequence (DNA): TGTGCCAGCTCACCACCGTCGAGGTCTTGGGAGCAGTTCTTC.

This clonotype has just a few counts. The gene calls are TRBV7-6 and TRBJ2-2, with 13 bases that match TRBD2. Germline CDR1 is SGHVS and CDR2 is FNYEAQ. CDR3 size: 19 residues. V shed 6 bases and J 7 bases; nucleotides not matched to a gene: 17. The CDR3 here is CASSVVPGTSGTVIGELFF. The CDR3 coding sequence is TGTGCCAGCAGTGTCGTACCCGGGACTAGCGGGACAGTAATCGGGGAGCTGTTTTTT.